This passage covers 7 T cell receptor beta chains from one sample sequenced in a study of cytomegalovirus exposure and HLA in healthy donors. The PCR made use of 60 Vbeta and 13 Jbeta primers. Method: immunoSEQ multiplex PCR; TCRdb's copy keeps in-frame clones and lacks some. The repertoire holds around 280,000 clones, with around 90% as singletons. Sequencing was done on a sample of PBMCs. Receptors originate from a young woman in good health and CMV-seronegative.

This rearrangement joins TRBV5-1 to TRBJ1-3; TRBD1 is a possible D gene (6 bases). Trimming took 4 bases from V and 0 from J, leaving 11 bases between them. In germline, CDR1 is SGHRS, CDR2 YFSETQ. This CDR3 region has 15 residues. CDR3 sequence: CASSVGGGSGNTIYF. The CDR3 region has the DNA TGCGCCAGCAGCGTGGGGGGCGGCTCTGGAAACACCATATATTTT.

This rearrangement joins TRBV15 to TRBJ2-3, with 10 bases identical to TRBD2. Germline V gene lookup returns CDR1 LNHNV and CDR2 YYDKDF (reference sequence). This CDR3 is 18 amino acids long. The trim removed 0 bases at V and 5 bases at J, leaving 11 bases unmatched. CDR3 in DNA: TGTGCCACCAGCAGAGACCTGGGGGCTAGCGGGGGCGGAGATACGCAGTATTTT. Protein: CATSRDLGASGGGDTQYF.

The chain links TRBV29-1 to TRBJ2-3; 7 bases are a match to TRBD2. Trimming cost V 7 bases and J 4 bases; bases outside gene matches: 5. The CDR3 spans 12 residues. Germline loops: CDR1 SQVTM, CDR2 ANQGSEA. CDR3 loop: CSARGDSDTQYF. CDR3 DNA sequence: TGCAGCGCCCGGGGGGATTCAGATACGCAGTATTTT.

This chain joins TRBV6-1 and TRBJ2-4; TRBD1 matches 7 bases. In germline, CDR1 is MNHNS, CDR2 SASEGT. The ends lost 1 base at V and 7 bases at J; junction bases unmatched: 19. The CDR3 spans 19 residues. In DNA form, the CDR3 reads TGTGCCAGCAGTGAAGAGGACCTGGGGACAGCAAGTAACAGTAACATTCAGTACTTC. The encoded protein is CASSEEDLGTASNSNIQYF.

CDR3 DNA sequence: TGTGCCAGCAGTTTAACCACACAGAACACTGAAGCTTTCTTT. Amino acids: CASSLTTQNTEAFF. This sequence joins TRBV27 and TRBJ1-1, with D unresolved. Looked up from germline, CDR1 is MNHEY and CDR2 is SMNVEV (reference sequence). The CDR3 runs 14 residues. V lost 2 bases to trimming and J lost 1 base, with 8 bases between them.

The rearrangement joins TRBV9 to TRBJ2-1; the D gene is possibly TRBD2 (6 bases). Trimming left V 4 bases short and J 5 bases short, with 19 bases between. This CDR3 is built from 16 residues. Germline values: CDR1 SGDLS, CDR2 YYNGEE. CDR3 DNA sequence: TGTGCCAGCAGCCCCCGGGACTCCCTAAGGGACAATGAGCAGTTCTTC. Amino acid sequence: CASSPRDSLRDNEQFF.

The chain recombines TRBV7-3 with TRBJ1-1; D is possibly TRBD1 (5 bases). The germline V gene encodes CDR1 SGHTA and CDR2 FQGTGA. V lost 5 bases and J 5 bases, leaving 18 bases between the germline ends. CDR3 length equals 15 residues. The CDR3 DNA sequence: TGTGCCAGCAGCCCCGGGGGGACCCTAGGGACTGAAGCTTTCTTT. Amino acid sequence: CASSPGGTLGTEAFF.